The rows below give T cell receptor beta chains drawn from one sample of a study of blood T cell repertoires in COVID-19. Produced via immunoSEQ multiplex PCR; TCRdb's table is partial and in-frame only. Of 120,000 to 150,000 clones listed, 70% to 90% are singletons. Sequenced material: peripheral blood. These receptors were obtained from a human donor with acute or convalescent COVID-19. The donor label of this sample is uncertain. Each CDR3 is given with its conserved first and last residue. A D gene is named only where the DNA matches it firmly. Rows may omit the clone size; those that give it use once, few, many or a size class.

v_call	j_call	d_call	clone_size	cdr3_nt	cdr3_aa
TRBV9	TRBJ2-5	NA	NA	TGTGCCAGCAGCCCCAGTCCTGTTGGGTCGGGAGAGACCCAGTACTTC	CASSPSPVGSGETQYF
TRBV29-1	TRBJ1-2	TRBD1	NA	TGCAGCGCCTCCGGGACAGGGGACTATGGCTACACCTTC	CSASGTGDYGYTF
TRBV6-2/TRBV6-3	TRBJ1-5	NA	NA	TGTGCCAGCAGTTTAGCGGACGGGAATAGCAATCAGCCCCAGCATTTT	CASSLADGNSNQPQHF
TRBV6-1	TRBJ2-7	NA	NA	TGTGCCAGCAGTGATCGTTGGCTAGAAATCTCCTACGAGCAGTACTTC	CASSDRWLEISYEQYF
TRBV7-6	TRBJ2-2	NA	once	TGTGCCAGCAGCTTAAGCCCCGCGGGTCAGAACACCGGGGAGCTGTTTTTT	CASSLSPAGQNTGELFF
TRBV3-1/TRBV3-2	TRBJ2-3	NA	NA	TGTGCCAGCAGCCCCCTGGCTAGCCAGTTTGCGGGCACAGATACGCAGTATTTT	CASSPLASQFAGTDTQYF
TRBV6-6	TRBJ1-6	NA	NA	TGTGCCAGCAGTTACTCGGCAGGGGACGATTCACCCCTCCACTTT	CASSYSAGDDSPLHF
TRBV7-7	TRBJ2-5	NA	NA	TGTGCTAGCAGCTTAGACCTGCAGGGCTCAGAGACCCAGTACTTC	CASSLDLQGSETQYF
TRBV13	TRBJ2-3	TRBD2	NA	TGTGCCAGCAGCCTAATTAGCGGGGGGGCGAGCACAGATACGCAGTATTTT	CASSLISGGASTDTQYF
TRBV6-1	TRBJ2-6	NA	once	TGTGCCAGCAGTGCGGACAGTCTGTCAGCTTGGGGGGCCAACGTCCTGACTTTC	CASSADSLSAWGANVLTF
TRBV27	TRBJ1-4	TRBD1	NA	TGTGCCAGCAGTTCGACACCCCCTCGGGGACAGGGACGGGAAAAACTGTTTTTT	CASSSTPPRGQGREKLFF
TRBV30	TRBJ1-4	NA	NA	TGTGCCTGGAGTGTAAGAGGAAATAATGAAAAACTGTTTTTT	CAWSVRGNNEKLFF
TRBV11-2	TRBJ1-5	TRBD1	NA	TGTGCCAGCAGCTTAACAGGGGGTAGCAATCAGCCCCAGCATTTT	CASSLTGGSNQPQHF
TRBV10-1	TRBJ1-5	NA	NA	TGCGCCAGCAGTGACGCAAGGGGCTTAAGCAATCAGCCCCAGCATTTT	CASSDARGLSNQPQHF
TRBV25-1	TRBJ1-2	TRBD1	NA	TGTGCCAGCACGAGGGGGCAGGGGAGTTATGGCTACACCTTC	CASTRGQGSYGYTF
TRBV7-6	TRBJ1-3	NA	NA	TGTGCCAGCAGCCAATCCTCTGGAAACACCATATATTTT	CASSQSSGNTIYF
TRBV4-1	TRBJ1-2	NA	once	TGCGCCAGCAGCCCCCAGAGGGAGGGAGGTATCTATGGCTACACCTTC	CASSPQREGGIYGYTF
TRBV7-2	TRBJ2-5	TRBD1	NA	TGTGCCAGCAGCCTGGGACAGAACCTAGAGTACCAAGAGACCCAGTACTTC	CASSLGQNLEYQETQYF
TRBV3-1/TRBV3-2	TRBJ1-2	NA	NA	TGTGCCAGCAGCCAGGGTAGCGGCGGTGTAGGCTACACCTTC	CASSQGSGGVGYTF
TRBV6-6	TRBJ2-7	TRBD1	NA	TGTGCCAGCAGTTCCCAGCGACAGGGCCAGTACTTC	CASSSQRQGQYF
TRBV10-3	TRBJ1-1	TRBD1	NA	TGTGCCATCAGTGTCCAGGGGGACACTGAAGCTTTCTTT	CAISVQGDTEAFF
TRBV7-2	TRBJ2-2	NA	NA	TGTGCCAGCAGCTTGACACCCGGGGAGCTGTTTTTT	CASSLTPGELFF
TRBV19	TRBJ1-5	NA	NA	TGTGCCAGTATAAAGGGGGATCGGGGACAGCCCCAGCATTTT	CASIKGDRGQPQHF
TRBV19	TRBJ1-2	NA	NA	TGTGCCAGTAGTTTGACGGACTTGCGGGATGGCTACACCTTC	CASSLTDLRDGYTF